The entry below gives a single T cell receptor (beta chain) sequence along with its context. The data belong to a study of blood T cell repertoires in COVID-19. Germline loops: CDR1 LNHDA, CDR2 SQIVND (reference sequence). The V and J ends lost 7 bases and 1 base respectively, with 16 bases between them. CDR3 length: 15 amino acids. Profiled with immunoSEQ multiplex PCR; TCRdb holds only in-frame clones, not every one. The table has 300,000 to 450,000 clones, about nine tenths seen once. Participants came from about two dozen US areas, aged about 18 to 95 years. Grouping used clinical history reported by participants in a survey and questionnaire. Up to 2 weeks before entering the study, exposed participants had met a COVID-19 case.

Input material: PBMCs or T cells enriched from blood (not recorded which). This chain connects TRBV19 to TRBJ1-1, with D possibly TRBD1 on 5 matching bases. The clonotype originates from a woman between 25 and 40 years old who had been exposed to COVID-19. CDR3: CASTPWGGANTEAFF. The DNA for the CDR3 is TGTGCCAGTACCCCGTGGGGCGGGGCGAACACTGAAGCTTTCTTT.